These T cell receptor beta chains were read from a single sample in a study of blood T cell repertoires in COVID-19. Measured with immunoSEQ multiplex PCR; TCRdb has only the in-frame clones, and not every one. The sample lists about 250,000 clones, roughly four fifths occurring once. The sample was peripheral blood. Receptor source: a person between 70 and 80 years old with COVID-19, enrolled during active disease. CDR3s include the opening cysteine and the closing phenylalanine or tryptophan. The D gene is left open where the match is weak. A clone size is listed for some rows: how often the clone was seen (once, few, many), or a class if it is expanded.

len,d_gene,abundance,j_gene,v_gene,CDR3aa,CDR3nt
15,NA,once,TRBJ1-4,TRBV14,CASSGSTGYNEKLFF,TGTGCCAGCAGCGGATCGACAGGATATAATGAAAAACTGTTTTTT
15,TRBD1,NA,TRBJ2-3,TRBV29-1,CSVEGDRGSTDTQYF,TGCAGCGTTGAAGGGGACAGGGGAAGCACAGATACGCAGTATTTT
19,TRBD1,NA,TRBJ2-1,TRBV3-1/TRBV3-2,CASSPETGGIVQTYNEQFF,TGTGCCAGCAGCCCAGAAACAGGGGGCATAGTGCAAACCTACAATGAGCAGTTCTTC
13,NA,NA,TRBJ2-7,TRBV7-9,CASSPRDTYEQYF,TGTGCCAGCAGCCCCCGGGACACGTACGAGCAGTACTTC
14,NA,NA,TRBJ1-2,TRBV28,CASLRGTRVNGYTF,TGTGCCAGCCTCCGGGGGACGCGGGTGAATGGCTACACCTTC
15,TRBD1,NA,TRBJ1-4,TRBV5-1,CASSNGQGKSEKLFF,TGCGCCAGCAGCAACGGACAGGGGAAGTCTGAAAAACTGTTTTTT
14,NA,NA,TRBJ1-1,TRBV9,CASSVGSGRTEAFF,TGTGCCAGCAGCGTAGGCAGCGGACGGACTGAAGCTTTCTTT
16,TRBD2,NA,TRBJ2-3,TRBV6-5,CASSSPTSGRGRTQYF,TGTGCCAGCAGTTCCCCGACTAGCGGCAGGGGGAGGACGCAGTATTTT
13,NA,NA,TRBJ2-7,TRBV3-1/TRBV3-2,CASRGQGVGEQYF,TGTGCCAGCAGGGGGCAGGGTGTAGGCGAGCAGTACTTC
14,NA,NA,TRBJ1-6,TRBV27,CASSLSNTNSPLHF,TGTGCCAGCAGTTTATCGAACACGAATTCACCCCTCCACTTT
15,NA,NA,TRBJ2-5,TRBV7-9,CASSLNGGFQETQYF,TGTGCCAGCAGCCTGAATGGGGGCTTCCAAGAGACCCAGTACTTC
12,NA,NA,TRBJ2-5,TRBV23-1,CASTWPLETQYF,TGCGCCAGCACCTGGCCCCTTGAGACCCAGTACTTC
18,TRBD2,many,TRBJ2-2,TRBV7-2,CASSLVAGGGNIPGELFF,TGTGCCAGCAGCTTAGTTGCGGGAGGAGGAAACATCCCCGGGGAGCTGTTTTTT
15,TRBD2,NA,TRBJ2-3,TRBV2,CASSELAGGTDTQYF,TGTGCCAGCAGTGAGTTAGCGGGGGGCACAGATACGCAGTATTTT
15,NA,NA,TRBJ2-1,TRBV5-4,CASSLAQRAYNEQFF,TGTGCCAGCAGCTTGGCCCAGCGGGCGTACAATGAGCAGTTCTTC
16,NA,NA,TRBJ2-2,TRBV3-1/TRBV3-2,CASSLAAAKNTGELFF,TGTGCCAGCAGCCTGGCTGCGGCAAAGAACACCGGGGAGCTGTTTTTT
19,TRBD1,NA,TRBJ1-5,TRBV11-3,CASSLNDRARGHINQPQHF,TGTGCCAGCAGCCTCAATGACAGGGCACGAGGCCATATCAATCAGCCCCAGCATTTT
15,NA,NA,TRBJ1-3,TRBV28,CASSRQVSSGNTIYF,TGTGCCAGCAGCCGACAGGTTTCCTCTGGAAACACCATATATTTT
13,NA,NA,TRBJ1-5,TRBV10-3,CAISWGVGQPQHF,TGTGCCATCTCTTGGGGAGTTGGTCAGCCCCAGCATTTT
19,NA,NA,TRBJ1-5,TRBV21-1,CASSKGVFRDWVYGQPQHF,TGTGCCAGCAGCAAAGGGGTTTTTAGGGACTGGGTATATGGGCAGCCCCAGCATTTT
15,TRBD1,NA,TRBJ1-6,TRBV27,CASSTPGQKNSPLHF,TGTGCCAGCAGTACTCCGGGACAGAAAAATTCACCCCTCCACTTT
17,TRBD2,NA,TRBJ2-3,TRBV11-2,CASSPRGGTSGTDTQYF,TGTGCCAGCAGCCCCCGGGGCGGGACTAGCGGGACAGATACGCAGTATTTT
15,NA,NA,TRBJ1-3,TRBV19,CASSIDRTVGNTIYF,TGTGCCAGTAGTATAGATCGAACGGTCGGAAACACCATATATTTT
14,TRBD1,NA,TRBJ1-5,TRBV2,CASSRDRGNQPQHF,TGTGCCAGCAGCCGCGACAGGGGCAATCAGCCCCAGCATTTT
15,NA,NA,TRBJ2-1,TRBV7-2,CASSLVGRTNNEQFF,TGTGCCAGCAGCTTAGTAGGGAGGACCAACAATGAGCAGTTCTTC
13,NA,NA,TRBJ1-4,TRBV30,CAWSDRVEEKLFF,TGTGCCTGGAGTGATCGGGTAGAGGAAAAACTGTTTTTT
13,TRBD1,NA,TRBJ1-2,TRBV7-9,CASSLDRGYGYTF,TGTGCCAGCAGCTTAGACAGGGGTTATGGCTACACCTTC
20,TRBD2,NA,TRBJ2-1,TRBV28,CASSSPWGLAEPSSYNEQFF,TGTGCCAGCAGTTCTCCCTGGGGACTAGCGGAACCGAGCTCCTACAATGAGCAGTTCTTC
20,NA,NA,TRBJ2-3,TRBV21-1,CASSTPGSPKPKTATDTQYF,TGTGCCAGCAGCACCCCGGGAAGCCCAAAGCCCAAGACGGCCACAGATACGCAGTATTTT
16,TRBD2,once,TRBJ2-1,TRBV7-2,CASSLSASGGSYEQFF,TGTGCCAGCAGCTTATCAGCTAGCGGGGGGAGCTATGAGCAGTTCTTC
12,NA,NA,TRBJ1-4,TRBV27,CASGRTNEKLFF,TGTGCCAGCGGCAGAACTAATGAAAAACTGTTTTTT
13,NA,NA,TRBJ1-2,TRBV20-1,CSASRGVDYGYTF,TGCAGTGCTAGTCGGGGGGTGGACTATGGCTACACCTTC
16,NA,NA,TRBJ1-2,TRBV28,CASSTQQGRANYGYTF,TGTGCCAGCAGCACGCAACAGGGACGAGCTAACTATGGCTACACCTTC
17,NA,NA,TRBJ1-5,TRBV18,CASSPPGTEMSNQPQHF,TGTGCCAGCTCACCCCCCGGTACCGAAATGAGCAATCAGCCCCAGCATTTT
13,TRBD1,NA,TRBJ2-7,TRBV7-2,CASSSRGSYEQYF,TGTGCCAGCAGCTCCAGGGGGAGCTACGAGCAGTACTTC
13,NA,NA,TRBJ1-6,TRBV11-3,CASSRGGVSPLHF,TGTGCCAGCAGCCGCGGGGGGGTTTCACCCCTCCACTTT
14,NA,NA,TRBJ2-7,TRBV2,CAGATNEGGFEQYF,TGTGCCGGCGCGACAAACGAGGGAGGTTTCGAGCAGTACTTC
13,NA,NA,TRBJ1-2,TRBV3-1/TRBV3-2,CASSQGGHYGYTF,TGTGCCAGCAGCCAAGGGGGGCACTATGGCTACACCTTC
14,NA,NA,TRBJ2-5,TRBV11-2,CASSLGQHQETQYF,TGTGCCAGCAGCTTAGGACAGCACCAAGAGACCCAGTACTTC
18,TRBD1,NA,TRBJ2-2,TRBV19,CASSIARDRAANTGELFF,TGTGCCAGTAGTATAGCAAGGGACAGGGCCGCGAACACCGGGGAGCTGTTTTTT
10,NA,few,TRBJ1-1,TRBV2,CARGQYEAFF,TGTGCCAGAGGACAGTATGAAGCTTTCTTT
14,TRBD1,NA,TRBJ1-2,TRBV7-2,CASSRTGANYGYTF,TGTGCCAGCAGCAGGACAGGGGCGAATTATGGCTACACCTTC
14,TRBD1,NA,TRBJ1-2,TRBV6-4,CASSKTGGNYGYTF,TGTGCCAGCAGTAAGACAGGGGGCAACTATGGCTACACCTTC